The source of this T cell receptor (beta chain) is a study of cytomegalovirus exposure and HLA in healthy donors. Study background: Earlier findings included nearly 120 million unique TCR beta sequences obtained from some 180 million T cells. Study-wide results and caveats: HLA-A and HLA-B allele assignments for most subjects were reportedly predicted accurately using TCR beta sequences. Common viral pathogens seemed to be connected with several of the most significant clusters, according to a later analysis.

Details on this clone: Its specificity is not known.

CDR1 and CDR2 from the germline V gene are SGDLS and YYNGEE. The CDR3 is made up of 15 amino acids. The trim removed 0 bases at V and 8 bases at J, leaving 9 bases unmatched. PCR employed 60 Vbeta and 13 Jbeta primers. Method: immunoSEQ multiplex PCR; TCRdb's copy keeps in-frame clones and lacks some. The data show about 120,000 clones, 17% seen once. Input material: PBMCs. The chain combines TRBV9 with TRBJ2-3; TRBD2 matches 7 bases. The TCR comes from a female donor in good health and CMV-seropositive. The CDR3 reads CASSVAAGVGGTQYF. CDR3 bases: TGTGCCAGCAGCGTAGCGGCGGGAGTTGGGGGTACGCAGTATTTT. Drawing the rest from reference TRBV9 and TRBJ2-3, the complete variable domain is DSGVTQTPKHLITATGQRVTLRCSPRSGDLSVYWYQQSLDQGLQFLIQYYNGEERAKGNILERFSAQQFPDLHSELNLSSLELGDSALYFCASSVAAGVGGTQYFGPGTRLTVL.